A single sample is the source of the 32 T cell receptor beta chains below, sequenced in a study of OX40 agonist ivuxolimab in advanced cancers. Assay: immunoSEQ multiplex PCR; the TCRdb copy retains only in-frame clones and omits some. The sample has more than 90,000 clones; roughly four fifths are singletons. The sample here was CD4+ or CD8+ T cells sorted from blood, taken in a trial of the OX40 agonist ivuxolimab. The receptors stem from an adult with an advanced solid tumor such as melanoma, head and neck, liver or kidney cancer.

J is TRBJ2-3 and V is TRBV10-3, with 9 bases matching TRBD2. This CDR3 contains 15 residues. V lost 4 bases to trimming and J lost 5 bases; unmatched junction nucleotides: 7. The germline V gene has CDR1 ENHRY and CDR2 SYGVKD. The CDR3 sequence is CAISAAGGHGDTQYF. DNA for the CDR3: TGTGCCATCAGTGCGGCGGGAGGGCATGGAGATACGCAGTATTTT.

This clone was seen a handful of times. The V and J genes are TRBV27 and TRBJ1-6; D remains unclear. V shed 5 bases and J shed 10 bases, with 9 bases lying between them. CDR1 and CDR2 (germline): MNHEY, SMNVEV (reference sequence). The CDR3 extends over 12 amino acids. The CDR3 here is CASSPPRSPLHF. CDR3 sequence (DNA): TGTGCCAGCAGTCCCCCCCGATCACCCCTCCACTTT.

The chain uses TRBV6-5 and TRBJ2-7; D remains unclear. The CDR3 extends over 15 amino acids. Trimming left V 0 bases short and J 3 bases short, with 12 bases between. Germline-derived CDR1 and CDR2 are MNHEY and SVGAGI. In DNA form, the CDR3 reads TGTGCCAGCAGTTACTCGGCGCCAGATAGCTACGAGCAGTACTTC. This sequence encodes CASSYSAPDSYEQYF.

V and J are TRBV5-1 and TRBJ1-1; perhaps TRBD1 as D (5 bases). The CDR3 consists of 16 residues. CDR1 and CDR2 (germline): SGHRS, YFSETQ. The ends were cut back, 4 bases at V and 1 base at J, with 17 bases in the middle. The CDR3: CASSPFQGYENTEAFF. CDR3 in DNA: TGCGCCAGCAGCCCTTTCCAGGGATATGAGAACACTGAAGCTTTCTTT.

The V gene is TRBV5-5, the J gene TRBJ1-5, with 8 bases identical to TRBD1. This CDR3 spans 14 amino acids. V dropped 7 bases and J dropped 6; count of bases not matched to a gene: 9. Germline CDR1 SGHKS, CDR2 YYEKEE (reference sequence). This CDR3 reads CASGQGTPGQPQHF. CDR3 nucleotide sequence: TGTGCCAGCGGACAGGGTACCCCGGGTCAGCCCCAGCATTTT.

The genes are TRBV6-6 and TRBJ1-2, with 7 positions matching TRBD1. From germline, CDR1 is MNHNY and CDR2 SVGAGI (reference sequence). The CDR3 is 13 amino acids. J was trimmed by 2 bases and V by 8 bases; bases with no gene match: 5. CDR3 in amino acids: CASGATGNYGYTF. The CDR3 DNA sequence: TGTGCCAGCGGGGCGACAGGGAACTATGGCTACACCTTC.

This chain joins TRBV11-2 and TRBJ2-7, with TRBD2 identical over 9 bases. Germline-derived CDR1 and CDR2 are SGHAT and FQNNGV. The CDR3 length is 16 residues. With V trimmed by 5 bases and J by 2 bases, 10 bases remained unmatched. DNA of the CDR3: TGTGCCAGCAGCCTACTACCGGGACTAGCAGCCTACGAGCAGTACTTC. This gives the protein CASSLLPGLAAYEQYF.

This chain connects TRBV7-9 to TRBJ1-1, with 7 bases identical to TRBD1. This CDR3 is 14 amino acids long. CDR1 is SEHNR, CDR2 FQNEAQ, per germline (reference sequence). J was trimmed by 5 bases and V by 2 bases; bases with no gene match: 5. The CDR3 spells CASSLRRQGTEAFF. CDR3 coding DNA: TGTGCCAGCAGCTTACGGCGACAGGGAACTGAAGCTTTCTTT.

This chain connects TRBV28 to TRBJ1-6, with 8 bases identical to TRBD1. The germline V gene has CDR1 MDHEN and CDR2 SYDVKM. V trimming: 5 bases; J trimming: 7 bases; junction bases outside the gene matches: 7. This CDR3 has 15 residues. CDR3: CASSLGQAKNSPLHF. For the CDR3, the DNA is TGTGCCAGCAGTCTGGGACAGGCCAAAAATTCACCCCTCCACTTT.

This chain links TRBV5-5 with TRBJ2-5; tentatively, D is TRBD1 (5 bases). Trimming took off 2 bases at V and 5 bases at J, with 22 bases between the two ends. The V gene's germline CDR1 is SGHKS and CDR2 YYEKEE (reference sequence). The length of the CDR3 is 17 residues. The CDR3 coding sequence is TGTGCCAGCAGCTTCGGTAGAGGCCCAGGGCCCGGCGAGACCCAGTACTTC. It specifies CASSFGRGPGPGETQYF.

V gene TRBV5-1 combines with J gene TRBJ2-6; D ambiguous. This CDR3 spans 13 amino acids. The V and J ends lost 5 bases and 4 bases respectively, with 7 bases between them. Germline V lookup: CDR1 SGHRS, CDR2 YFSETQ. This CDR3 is CASRPRGANVLTF. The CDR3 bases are TGCGCCAGCAGACCCCGGGGGGCCAACGTCCTGACTTTC.

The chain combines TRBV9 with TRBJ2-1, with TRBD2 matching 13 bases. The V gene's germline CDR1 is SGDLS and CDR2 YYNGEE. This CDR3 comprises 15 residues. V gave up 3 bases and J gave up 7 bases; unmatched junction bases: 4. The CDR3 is CASSAGTSGANEQFF. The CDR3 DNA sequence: TGTGCCAGCAGCGCCGGGACTAGCGGGGCAAATGAGCAGTTCTTC.

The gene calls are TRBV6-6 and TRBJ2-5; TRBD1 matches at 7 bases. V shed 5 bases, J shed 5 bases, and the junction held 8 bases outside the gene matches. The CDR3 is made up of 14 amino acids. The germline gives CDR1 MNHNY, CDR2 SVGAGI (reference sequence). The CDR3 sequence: CASSQQGQRETQYF. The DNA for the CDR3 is TGTGCCAGCAGTCAACAGGGACAGCGGGAGACCCAGTACTTC.

The CDR3 is CASSQEKPLNYGYTF. In DNA, the CDR3 is TGTGCCAGCAGCCAAGAAAAACCGCTCAACTATGGCTACACCTTC. This rearrangement joins TRBV14 to TRBJ1-2; D is unresolved. Germline values: CDR1 SGHDN, CDR2 FVKESK. The V and J ends lost 0 bases and 2 bases respectively, with 10 bases between them. CDR3 length: 15 amino acids.

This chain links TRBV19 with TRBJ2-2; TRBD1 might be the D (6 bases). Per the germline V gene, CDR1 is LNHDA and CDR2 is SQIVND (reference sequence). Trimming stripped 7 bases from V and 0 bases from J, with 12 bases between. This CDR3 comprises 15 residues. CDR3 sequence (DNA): TGTGCCAGTACGCCGGGACACCCGAACACCGGGGAGCTGTTTTTT. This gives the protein CASTPGHPNTGELFF.

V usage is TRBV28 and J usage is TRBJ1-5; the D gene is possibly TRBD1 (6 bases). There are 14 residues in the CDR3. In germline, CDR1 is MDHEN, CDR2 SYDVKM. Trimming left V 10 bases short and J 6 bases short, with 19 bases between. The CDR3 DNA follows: TGTGCCACCTATCTCTCATCAGGGGCTCAGCCCCAGCATTTT. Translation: CATYLSSGAQPQHF.

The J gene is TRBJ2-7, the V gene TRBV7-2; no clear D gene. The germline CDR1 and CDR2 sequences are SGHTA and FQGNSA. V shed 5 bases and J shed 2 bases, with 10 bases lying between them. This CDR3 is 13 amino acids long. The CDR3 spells CASSPVAAYEQYF. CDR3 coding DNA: TGTGCCAGCAGCCCAGTTGCCGCCTACGAGCAGTACTTC.

The DNA of the CDR3 is TGCGCCAGCAGTCTTCCGGGTGGGACGAAAGAGACCCAGTACTTC. Translated: CASSLPGGTKETQYF. This sequence joins TRBV5-1 and TRBJ2-5; D possibly matches TRBD1 or TRBD2 (5 bases each). V was clipped by 5 bases and J by 3 bases, with 17 bases between them. Germline lookup yields CDR1 SGHRS and CDR2 YFSETQ. The CDR3 runs 15 residues.

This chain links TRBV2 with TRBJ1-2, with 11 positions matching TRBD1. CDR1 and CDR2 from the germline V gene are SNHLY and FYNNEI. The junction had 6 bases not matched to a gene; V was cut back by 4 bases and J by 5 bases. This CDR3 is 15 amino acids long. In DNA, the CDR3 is TGTGCCAGCAGTGCCCGGACAGGGGGCCCTTATGGCTACACCTTC. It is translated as CASSARTGGPYGYTF.

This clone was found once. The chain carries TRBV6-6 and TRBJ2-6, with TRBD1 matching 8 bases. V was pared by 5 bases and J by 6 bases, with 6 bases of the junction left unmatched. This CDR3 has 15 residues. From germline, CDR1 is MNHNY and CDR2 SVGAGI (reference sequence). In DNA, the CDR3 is TGTGCCAGCAGTCTGGGGACAGGCAAGGCCAACGTCCTGACTTTC. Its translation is CASSLGTGKANVLTF.

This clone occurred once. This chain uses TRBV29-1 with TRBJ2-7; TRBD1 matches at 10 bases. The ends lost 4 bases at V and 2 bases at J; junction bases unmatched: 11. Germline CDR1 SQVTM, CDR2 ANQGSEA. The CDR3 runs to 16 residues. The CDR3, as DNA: TGCAGCGTTGGAAAGGGGACCGGGACAGGGGCCTACGAGCAGTACTTC. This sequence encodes CSVGKGTGTGAYEQYF.

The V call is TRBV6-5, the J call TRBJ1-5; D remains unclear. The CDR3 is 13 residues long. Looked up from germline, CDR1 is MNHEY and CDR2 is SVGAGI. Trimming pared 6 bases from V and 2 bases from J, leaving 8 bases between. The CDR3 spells CASRDGGNQPQHF. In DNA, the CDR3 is TGTGCCAGCAGAGACGGGGGCAATCAGCCCCAGCATTTT.

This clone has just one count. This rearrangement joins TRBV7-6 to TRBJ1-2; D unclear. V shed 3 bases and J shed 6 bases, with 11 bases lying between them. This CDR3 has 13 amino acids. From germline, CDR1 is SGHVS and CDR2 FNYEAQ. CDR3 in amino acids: CASSLTRQDGYTF. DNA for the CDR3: TGTGCCAGCAGCTTGACACGGCAGGATGGCTACACCTTC.

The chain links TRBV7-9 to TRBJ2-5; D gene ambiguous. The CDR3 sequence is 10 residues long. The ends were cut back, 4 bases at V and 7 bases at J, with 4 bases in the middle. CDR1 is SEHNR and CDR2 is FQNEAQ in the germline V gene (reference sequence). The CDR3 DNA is TGTGCCAGCAGCTGTGGGACCCAGTACTTC. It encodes CASSCGTQYF.

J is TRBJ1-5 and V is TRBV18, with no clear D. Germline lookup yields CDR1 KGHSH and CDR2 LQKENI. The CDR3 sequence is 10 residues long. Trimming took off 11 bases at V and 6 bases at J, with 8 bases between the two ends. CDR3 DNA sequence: TGTGCCCGATGGCCTCAGCCCCAGCATTTT. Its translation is CARWPQPQHF.

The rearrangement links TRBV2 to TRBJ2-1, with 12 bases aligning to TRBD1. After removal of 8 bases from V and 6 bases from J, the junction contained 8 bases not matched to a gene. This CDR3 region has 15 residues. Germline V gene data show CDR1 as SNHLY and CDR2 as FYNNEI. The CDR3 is CASVWDRGRPNEQFF. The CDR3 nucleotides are TGTGCCAGCGTTTGGGACAGGGGGCGCCCCAATGAGCAGTTCTTC. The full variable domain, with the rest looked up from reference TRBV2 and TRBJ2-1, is EPEVTQTPSHQVTQMGQEVILRCVPISNHLYFYWYRQILGQKVEFLVSFYNNEISEKSEIFDDQFSVERPDGSNFTLKIRSTKLEDSAMYFCASVWDRGRPNEQFFGPGTRLTVL.

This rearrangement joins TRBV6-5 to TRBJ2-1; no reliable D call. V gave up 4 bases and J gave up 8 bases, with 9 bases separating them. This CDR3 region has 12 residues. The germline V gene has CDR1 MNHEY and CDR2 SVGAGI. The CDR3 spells CASSSLLDEQFF. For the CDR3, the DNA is TGTGCCAGCAGTTCCCTACTGGATGAGCAGTTCTTC.

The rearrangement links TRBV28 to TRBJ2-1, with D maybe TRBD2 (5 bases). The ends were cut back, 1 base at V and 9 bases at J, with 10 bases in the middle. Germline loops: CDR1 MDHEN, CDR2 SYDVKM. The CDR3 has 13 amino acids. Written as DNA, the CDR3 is TGTGCCAGCAGTTTATTAACTAGAGGTGAGCAGTTCTTC. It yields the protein CASSLLTRGEQFF.

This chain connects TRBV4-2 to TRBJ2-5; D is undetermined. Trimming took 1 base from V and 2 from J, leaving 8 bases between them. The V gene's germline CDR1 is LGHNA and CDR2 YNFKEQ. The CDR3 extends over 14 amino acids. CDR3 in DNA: TGTGCCAGCAGCCAAGTTGGGGTACAAGAGACCCAGTACTTC. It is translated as CASSQVGVQETQYF.

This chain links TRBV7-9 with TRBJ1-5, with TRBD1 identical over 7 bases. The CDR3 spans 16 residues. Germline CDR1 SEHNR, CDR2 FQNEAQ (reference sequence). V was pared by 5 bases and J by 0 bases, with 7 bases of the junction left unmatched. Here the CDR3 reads CASSRGGQHSNQPQHF. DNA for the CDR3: TGTGCCAGCAGCCGAGGGGGACAGCATAGCAATCAGCCCCAGCATTTT.

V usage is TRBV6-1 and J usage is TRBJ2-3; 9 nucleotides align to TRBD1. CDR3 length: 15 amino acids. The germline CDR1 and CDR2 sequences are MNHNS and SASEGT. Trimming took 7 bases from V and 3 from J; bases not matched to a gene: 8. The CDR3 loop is CASKGTGIPTDTQYF. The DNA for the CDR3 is TGTGCCAGCAAAGGGACAGGGATACCAACAGATACGCAGTATTTT.

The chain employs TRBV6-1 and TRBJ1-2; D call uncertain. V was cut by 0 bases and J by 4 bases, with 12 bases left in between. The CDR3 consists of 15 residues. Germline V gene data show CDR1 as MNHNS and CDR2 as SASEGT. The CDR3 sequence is CASSEADGPSYGYTF. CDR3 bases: TGTGCCAGCAGTGAAGCGGACGGGCCCAGCTATGGCTACACCTTC.